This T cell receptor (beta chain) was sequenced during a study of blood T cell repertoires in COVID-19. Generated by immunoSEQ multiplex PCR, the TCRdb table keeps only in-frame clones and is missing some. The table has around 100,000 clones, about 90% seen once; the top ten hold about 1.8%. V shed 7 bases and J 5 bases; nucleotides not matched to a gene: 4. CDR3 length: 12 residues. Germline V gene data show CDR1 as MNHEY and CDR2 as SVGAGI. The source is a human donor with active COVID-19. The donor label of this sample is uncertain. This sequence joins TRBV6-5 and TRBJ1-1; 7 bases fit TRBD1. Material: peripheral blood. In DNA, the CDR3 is TGTGCCAGCAAGACAGGGCAAACTGAAGCTTTCTTT. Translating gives CASKTGQTEAFF.